Listed below are T cell receptor beta chains from one sample, sequenced in a study of cytomegalovirus exposure and HLA in healthy donors. Using immunoSEQ multiplex PCR, the repertoire was profiled, and TCRdb retains in-frame clones only, with some absent. Of about 150,000 clones in the sample, approximately 9% were seen once. The sample taken for sequencing was PBMCs. The receptors originated from a male donor in good health and CMV-seronegative. Each CDR3 is given with its conserved first and last residue. A D gene is named only where the DNA matches it firmly. For some rows the clone size is stated as once, few or many, or as a class when expanded; others skip it.

v_call: TRBV27
d_call: NA
clone_size: many
j_call: TRBJ1-2
cdr3_nt: TGTGCCAGCAGTTTATCGAAGGGAAGCAGGGCTAACTATGGCTACACCTTC
cdr3_aa: CASSLSKGSRANYGYTF

v_call: TRBV4-1
d_call: NA
clone_size: few
j_call: TRBJ1-1
cdr3_nt: TGCGCCAGCAGCCCAACCTGGGGGGGTGGAACTGAAGCTTTCTTT
cdr3_aa: CASSPTWGGGTEAFF

v_call: TRBV13
d_call: NA
clone_size: NA
j_call: TRBJ1-1
cdr3_nt: TGTGCCAGCAGCTTTCTCAGAAGAGGTACTGAAGCTTTCTTT
cdr3_aa: CASSFLRRGTEAFF

v_call: TRBV6-5
d_call: NA
clone_size: few
j_call: TRBJ2-1
cdr3_nt: TGTGCCAGCAGCCACCTTTACCAGGGTGGAAATGAGCAGTTCTTC
cdr3_aa: CASSHLYQGGNEQFF

v_call: TRBV28
d_call: NA
clone_size: few
j_call: TRBJ1-1
cdr3_nt: TGTGCCAGCAGTTTAAAAGTACAGAACACTGAAGCTTTCTTT
cdr3_aa: CASSLKVQNTEAFF

v_call: TRBV5-6
d_call: TRBD1
clone_size: few
j_call: TRBJ2-7
cdr3_nt: TGTGCCAGCAGCTGGGACAGAAGTAGCGAGCAGTACTTC
cdr3_aa: CASSWDRSSEQYF

v_call: TRBV4-3
d_call: TRBD1
clone_size: few
j_call: TRBJ1-1
cdr3_nt: TGCGCCAGCAGCCAGGAACGGGACAGGATCATGAACACTGAAGCTTTCTTT
cdr3_aa: CASSQERDRIMNTEAFF

v_call: TRBV4-3
d_call: NA
clone_size: few
j_call: TRBJ2-2
cdr3_nt: TGCGCCAGCAGCCAAGACTTCATTAGCGGCGGGGAGCTGTTTTTT
cdr3_aa: CASSQDFISGGELFF

v_call: TRBV7-9
d_call: NA
clone_size: NA
j_call: TRBJ2-7
cdr3_nt: TGTGCCAGCAGCCCGGTTAGCGAGCAGTACTTC
cdr3_aa: CASSPVSEQYF

v_call: TRBV4-3
d_call: NA
clone_size: NA
j_call: TRBJ1-3
cdr3_nt: TGCGCCAGCAGCCAAGAAACATTTTCTGGAAACACCATATATTTT
cdr3_aa: CASSQETFSGNTIYF

v_call: TRBV28
d_call: NA
clone_size: once
j_call: TRBJ1-1
cdr3_nt: TGTGCCAGCCCACCGCGGGGGGCAGTCAGGCAGACTGAAGCTTTCTTT
cdr3_aa: CASPPRGAVRQTEAFF

v_call: TRBV7-9
d_call: TRBD2
clone_size: NA
j_call: TRBJ2-7
cdr3_nt: TGTGCCAGCAGCCCGCGGGGAGGGCACTCCTACGAGCAGTACTTC
cdr3_aa: CASSPRGGHSYEQYF

v_call: TRBV7-2
d_call: NA
clone_size: few
j_call: TRBJ1-1
cdr3_nt: TGTGCCAGCAGCCCCGGACTGAGGAACACTGAAGCTTTCTTT
cdr3_aa: CASSPGLRNTEAFF

v_call: TRBV4-3
d_call: TRBD1
clone_size: NA
j_call: TRBJ2-2
cdr3_nt: TGCGCCAGCAGCCAAGATCGCAGGGGGTTCACCGGGGAGCTGTTTTTT
cdr3_aa: CASSQDRRGFTGELFF

v_call: TRBV7-9
d_call: NA
clone_size: few
j_call: TRBJ2-1
cdr3_nt: TGTGCCAGCAGCTTAGTGGTGCAGGGGCTTAACAATGAGCAGTTCTTC
cdr3_aa: CASSLVVQGLNNEQFF

v_call: TRBV6-5
d_call: NA
clone_size: NA
j_call: TRBJ2-7
cdr3_nt: TGTGCCTGCAGTTACGCCCAGGGGCGCATCTACGAGCAGTACTTC
cdr3_aa: CACSYAQGRIYEQYF

v_call: TRBV19
d_call: TRBD1
clone_size: NA
j_call: TRBJ2-7
cdr3_nt: TGTGCCAGTAACCCGGGACAGGGTTTCGAGCAGTACTTC
cdr3_aa: CASNPGQGFEQYF

v_call: TRBV9
d_call: TRBD2
clone_size: NA
j_call: TRBJ2-2
cdr3_nt: TGTGCCAGCAGCCCAACCCAGCGGGAGGGGAACACCGGGGAGCTGTTTTTT
cdr3_aa: CASSPTQREGNTGELFF

v_call: TRBV30
d_call: NA
clone_size: few
j_call: TRBJ2-7
cdr3_nt: TGTGCCTGGAGTCGTTGGTGCGGGGGCCTCTCCTACGAGCAGTACTTC
cdr3_aa: CAWSRWCGGLSYEQYF

v_call: TRBV28
d_call: TRBD1
clone_size: NA
j_call: TRBJ1-2
cdr3_nt: TGTGCCAGCAGCGGTGACAGGGCCTATGGCTACACCTTC
cdr3_aa: CASSGDRAYGYTF